A selection of T cell receptor beta chains follows, all from one sample in a study of cytomegalovirus exposure and HLA in healthy donors. The assay was immunoSEQ multiplex PCR, and TCRdb's table has in-frame clones only and misses some. This repertoire shows 250,000 to 350,000 clones, about nine tenths found once; its top ten account for 3.5% to 4%. The sequencing input was PBMCs. All receptors come from a man in his forties in good health and CMV-seropositive. The CDR3 runs from the conserved cysteine through the conserved F or W. The D gene is left open where the match is weak. A row's size may be missing; if present it is once, few, many or a size class.

cdr3_aa: CSSSQGQDVHQPQHF
cdr3_nt: TGTTCCAGCAGCCAGGGACAGGACGTCCACCAGCCCCAGCATTTT
v_call: TRBV7-9
cdr3_length: 15
d_call: TRBD1
clone_size: once
j_call: TRBJ1-5

cdr3_aa: CASMLTSGASSYEQYF
cdr3_nt: TGCGCCAGCATGTTAACTAGCGGGGCTAGTTCCTACGAGCAGTACTTC
v_call: TRBV5-1
cdr3_length: 16
d_call: TRBD2
clone_size: NA
j_call: TRBJ2-7

cdr3_aa: CASSSGWRETQYF
cdr3_nt: TGTGCCAGCAGTTCGGGGTGGCGAGAGACCCAGTACTTC
v_call: TRBV2
cdr3_length: 13
d_call: NA
clone_size: few
j_call: TRBJ2-5

cdr3_aa: CASSRTGGAGYEQYF
cdr3_nt: TGTGCCAGCAGCAGGACAGGGGGCGCGGGGTACGAGCAGTACTTC
v_call: TRBV5-5
cdr3_length: 15
d_call: TRBD1
clone_size: NA
j_call: TRBJ2-7

cdr3_aa: CASSLRSDEQFF
cdr3_nt: TGTGCCAGCAGTTTACGGAGCGATGAGCAGTTCTTC
v_call: TRBV28
cdr3_length: 12
d_call: NA
clone_size: NA
j_call: TRBJ2-1

cdr3_aa: CASSLIGTGGTDEQYF
cdr3_nt: TGCGCCAGCAGCCTCATAGGGACAGGGGGCACGGACGAGCAGTACTTC
v_call: TRBV5-1
cdr3_length: 16
d_call: TRBD1
clone_size: NA
j_call: TRBJ2-7

cdr3_aa: CASSKQGNTEAFF
cdr3_nt: TGTGCCAGCAGTAAACAGGGAAACACTGAAGCTTTCTTT
v_call: TRBV6-1
cdr3_length: 13
d_call: NA
clone_size: NA
j_call: TRBJ1-1

cdr3_aa: CASSLGGAVQETQYF
cdr3_nt: TGCGCCAGCAGCTTGGGTGGGGCAGTGCAAGAGACCCAGTACTTC
v_call: TRBV5-1
cdr3_length: 15
d_call: NA
clone_size: NA
j_call: TRBJ2-5

cdr3_aa: CSSSSGSSYNEQFF
cdr3_nt: TGTTCCAGCAGCTCTGGGAGCTCCTACAATGAGCAGTTCTTC
v_call: TRBV7-9
cdr3_length: 14
d_call: NA
clone_size: NA
j_call: TRBJ2-1

cdr3_aa: CASSQVVGQVETQYF
cdr3_nt: TGTGCCAGCAGCCAAGTGGTGGGACAGGTTGAGACCCAGTACTTC
v_call: TRBV4-2
cdr3_length: 15
d_call: TRBD1
clone_size: NA
j_call: TRBJ2-5

cdr3_aa: CSVEGLTYEQYF
cdr3_nt: TGCAGCGTTGAGGGACTAACCTACGAGCAGTACTTC
v_call: TRBV29-1
cdr3_length: 12
d_call: TRBD2
clone_size: NA
j_call: TRBJ2-7

cdr3_aa: CASSFRVMNTEAFF
cdr3_nt: TGTGCCAGCAGCTTCAGGGTGATGAACACTGAAGCTTTCTTT
v_call: TRBV7-8
cdr3_length: 14
d_call: NA
clone_size: NA
j_call: TRBJ1-1

cdr3_aa: CAWSVLGRGLGYTF
cdr3_nt: TGTGCCTGGAGTGTACTGGGAAGGGGGCTTGGCTACACCTTC
v_call: TRBV30
cdr3_length: 14
d_call: TRBD1
clone_size: NA
j_call: TRBJ1-2

cdr3_aa: CASSETGSTDTQYF
cdr3_nt: TGTGCCAGCAGCGAGACAGGGAGCACAGATACGCAGTATTTT
v_call: TRBV6-5
cdr3_length: 14
d_call: TRBD1
clone_size: NA
j_call: TRBJ2-3

cdr3_aa: CASSFSGGSTEAFF
cdr3_nt: TGTGCCAGCAGCTTCTCGGGAGGGTCCACTGAAGCTTTCTTT
v_call: TRBV5-5
cdr3_length: 14
d_call: NA
clone_size: NA
j_call: TRBJ1-1